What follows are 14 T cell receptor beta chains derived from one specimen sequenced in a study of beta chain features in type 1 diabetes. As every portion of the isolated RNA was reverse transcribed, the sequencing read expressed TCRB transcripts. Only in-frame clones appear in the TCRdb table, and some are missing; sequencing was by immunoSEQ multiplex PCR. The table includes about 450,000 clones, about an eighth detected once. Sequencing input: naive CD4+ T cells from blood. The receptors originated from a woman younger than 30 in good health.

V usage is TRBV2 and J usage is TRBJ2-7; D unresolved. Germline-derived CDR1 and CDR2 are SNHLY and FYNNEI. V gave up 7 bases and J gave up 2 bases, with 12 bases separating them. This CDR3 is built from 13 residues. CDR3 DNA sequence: TGTGCCAGCAACAGAAGTCCAACCTACGAGCAGTACTTC. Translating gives CASNRSPTYEQYF.

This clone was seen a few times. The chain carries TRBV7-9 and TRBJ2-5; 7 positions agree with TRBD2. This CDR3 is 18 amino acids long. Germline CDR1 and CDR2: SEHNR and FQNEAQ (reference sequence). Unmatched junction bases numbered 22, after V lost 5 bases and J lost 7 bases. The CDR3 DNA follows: TGTGCCAGCAGCGAAATTCTAGCGTCTAGCGGCGTTGCGCGGACCCAGTACTTC. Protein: CASSEILASSGVARTQYF.

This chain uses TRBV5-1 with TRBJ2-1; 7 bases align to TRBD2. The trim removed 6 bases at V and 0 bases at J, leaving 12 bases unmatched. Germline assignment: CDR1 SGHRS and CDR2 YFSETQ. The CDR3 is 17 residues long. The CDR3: CASTWASGSHSYNEQFF. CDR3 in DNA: TGCGCCAGCACTTGGGCTAGCGGTTCTCACTCCTACAATGAGCAGTTCTTC.

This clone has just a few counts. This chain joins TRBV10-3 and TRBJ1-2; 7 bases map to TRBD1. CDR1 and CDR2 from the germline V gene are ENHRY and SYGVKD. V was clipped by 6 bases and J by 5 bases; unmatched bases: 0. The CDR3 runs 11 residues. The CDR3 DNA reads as TGTGCCATCAGACAGGGGTATGGCTACACCTTC. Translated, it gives CAIRQGYGYTF.

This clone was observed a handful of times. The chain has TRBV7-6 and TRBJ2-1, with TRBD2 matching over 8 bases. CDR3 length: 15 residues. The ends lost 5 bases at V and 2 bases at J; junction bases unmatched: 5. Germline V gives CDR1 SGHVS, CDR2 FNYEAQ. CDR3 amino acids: CASSPGGLAYNEQFF. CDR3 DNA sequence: TGTGCCAGCAGCCCCGGGGGACTAGCCTACAATGAGCAGTTCTTC.

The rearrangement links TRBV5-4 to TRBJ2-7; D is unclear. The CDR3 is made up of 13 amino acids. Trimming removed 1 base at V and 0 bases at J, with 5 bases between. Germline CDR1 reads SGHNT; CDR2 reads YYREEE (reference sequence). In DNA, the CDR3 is TGTGCCAGCAGCTTGCCCAGCTCCTACGAGCAGTACGTC. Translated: CASSLPSSYEQYV.

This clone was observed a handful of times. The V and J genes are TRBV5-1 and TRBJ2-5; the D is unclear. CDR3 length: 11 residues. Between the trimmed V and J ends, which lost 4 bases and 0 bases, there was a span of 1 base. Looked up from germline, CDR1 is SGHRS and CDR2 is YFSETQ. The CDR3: CASSDQETQYF. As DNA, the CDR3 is TGCGCCAGCAGCGACCAAGAGACCCAGTACTTC.

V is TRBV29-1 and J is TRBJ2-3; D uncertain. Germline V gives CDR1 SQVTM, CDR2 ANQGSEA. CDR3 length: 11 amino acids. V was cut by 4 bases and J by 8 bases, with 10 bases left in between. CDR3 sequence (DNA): TGCAGCGTTGTTTGGACGGGTACGCAGTATTTT. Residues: CSVVWTGTQYF.

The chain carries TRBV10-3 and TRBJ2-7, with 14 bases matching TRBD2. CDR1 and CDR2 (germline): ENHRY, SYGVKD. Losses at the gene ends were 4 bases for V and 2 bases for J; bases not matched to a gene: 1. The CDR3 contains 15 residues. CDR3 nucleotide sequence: TGTGCCATCAGTGGGGGACTAGCGGGAGCCTACGAGCAGTACTTC. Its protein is CAISGGLAGAYEQYF.

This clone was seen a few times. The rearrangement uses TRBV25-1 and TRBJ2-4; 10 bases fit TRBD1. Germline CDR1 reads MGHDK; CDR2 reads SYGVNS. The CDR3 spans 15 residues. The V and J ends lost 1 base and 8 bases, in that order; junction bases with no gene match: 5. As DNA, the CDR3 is TGTGCCAGCAGTGAATGGGGGACAGGGGCGGACATTCAGTACTTC. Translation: CASSEWGTGADIQYF.

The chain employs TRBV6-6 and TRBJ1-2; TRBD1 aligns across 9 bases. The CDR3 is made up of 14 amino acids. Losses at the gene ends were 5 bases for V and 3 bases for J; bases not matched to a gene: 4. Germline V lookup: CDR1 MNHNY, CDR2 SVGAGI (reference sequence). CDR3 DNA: TGTGCCAGCAGTGGACGGGACAGGGACTATGGCTACACCTTC. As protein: CASSGRDRDYGYTF.

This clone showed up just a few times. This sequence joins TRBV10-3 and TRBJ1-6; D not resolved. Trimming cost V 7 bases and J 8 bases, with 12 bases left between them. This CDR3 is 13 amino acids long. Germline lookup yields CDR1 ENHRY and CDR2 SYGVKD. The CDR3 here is CAIKGRTDSPLHF. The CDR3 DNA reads TGTGCCATCAAGGGCAGGACCGATTCACCCCTCCACTTT.

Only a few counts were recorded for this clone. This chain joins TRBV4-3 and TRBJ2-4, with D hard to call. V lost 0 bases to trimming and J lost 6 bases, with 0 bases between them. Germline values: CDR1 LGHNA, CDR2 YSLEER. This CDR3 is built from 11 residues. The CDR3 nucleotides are TGCGCCAGCAGCCAAGAAAACATTCAGTACTTC. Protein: CASSQENIQYF.

The CDR3 loop reads CASRLQGQETQYF. CDR3 nucleotides: TGTGCCAGCAGACTTCAGGGTCAAGAGACCCAGTACTTC. The rearrangement links TRBV28 to TRBJ2-5; tentative D call: TRBD1 (5 bases). The CDR3 runs 13 residues. Germline assignment: CDR1 MDHEN and CDR2 SYDVKM. V lost 6 bases to trimming and J lost 2 bases, with 10 bases between them.